These 14 T cell receptor beta chains were all obtained from the same sample, sequenced in a study of early stage breast cancer tumors (dated by TCRdb to the late 2010s). Libraries were built with the immunoSEQ multiplex PCR assay. TCRdb mirrors the immuneACCESS table, restricted to in-frame sequences. Some clones are absent from its copies; in checked studies, under half trace to an unresolved V gene, and the reason for the others is unknown. The sample table lists tens of thousands of clones, about two thirds of them with a count of one. The ten largest make up 5.5% to 8% of the sample. Sample: blood. The source is a person aged 45-60 years with breast cancer.

The V gene is TRBV25-1, the J gene TRBJ1-4; D perhaps matches TRBD1 (6 bases). Per germline, CDR1 MGHDK and CDR2 SYGVNS. V was shortened by 4 bases and J by 8 bases, with 14 bases between the two germline ends. The CDR3 is 14 amino acids. CDR3 DNA: TGTGCCAGCAGTGTAGGGGGGGAGGCCGAAAAACTGTTTTTT. Translated: CASSVGGEAEKLFF.

This chain joins TRBV6-4 and TRBJ1-6, with TRBD1 as a possible D gene (5 bases). The CDR3 spans 15 residues. The germline V and J ends were trimmed by 4 bases and 9 bases, with 16 bases remaining between them. Germline V gives CDR1 MRHNA, CDR2 SNTAGT. CDR3 residues: CASSVLRRRGSPLHF. The CDR3, as DNA: TGTGCCAGCAGTGTCCTACGACGGAGGGGTTCACCCCTCCACTTT.

The V and J genes are TRBV7-6 and TRBJ2-5; no clear D. V was trimmed by 2 bases and J by 1 base, leaving 5 bases between them. The CDR3 is made up of 13 amino acids. The germline V gene has CDR1 SGHVS and CDR2 FNYEAQ. The CDR3 bases are TGTGCCAGCAGCTTACCGGGCCAAGAGACCCAGTACTTC. This gives the protein CASSLPGQETQYF. Full variable domain (remainder filled in from reference TRBV7-6 and TRBJ2-5): GAGVSQSPRYKVTKRGQDVALRCDPISGHVSLYWYRQALGQGPEFLTYFNYEAQQDKSGLPNDRFSAERPEGSISTLTIQRTEQRDSAMYRCASSLPGQETQYFGPGTRLLVL.

The V call is TRBV7-2, the J call TRBJ2-2; tentative D call: TRBD2 (5 bases). The CDR3 covers 13 residues. Germline V CDR1 and CDR2: SGHTA, FQGNSA. V was trimmed by 2 bases and J by 5 bases, leaving 6 bases between them. The CDR3 DNA reads TGTGCCAGCAGCTTAAGAGGGACCGGGGAGCTGTTTTTT. It encodes CASSLRGTGELFF.

This chain links TRBV7-8 with TRBJ2-5; 7 nucleotides match TRBD1. CDR3 length: 13 amino acids. The V gene end was trimmed by 5 bases and the J gene end by 5 bases; junction bases not matched to a gene: 5. Germline lookup yields CDR1 SGHVS and CDR2 FQNEAQ. CDR3 bases: TGTGCCAGCAGCAGGGGGCGAGGGGAGACCCAGTACTTC. This gives the protein CASSRGRGETQYF.

The genes are TRBV28 and TRBJ1-3; 7 nucleotides align to TRBD1. Germline V lookup: CDR1 MDHEN, CDR2 SYDVKM. This CDR3 comprises 12 residues. Trimming took 6 bases from V and 5 from J; bases not matched to a gene: 1. DNA for the CDR3: TGTGCCAGCAGACAGGGGAGAAACACCATATATTTT. The encoded protein is CASRQGRNTIYF.

The chain employs TRBV5-6 and TRBJ2-7; D is possibly TRBD1 (5 bases). The germline gives CDR1 SGHDT, CDR2 YYEEEE. The CDR3 runs 15 residues. The germline V and J ends were trimmed by 0 bases and 2 bases, with 12 bases remaining between them. The CDR3 protein is CASSLGAGLAYEQYF. Written as DNA, the CDR3 is TGTGCCAGCAGCTTGGGGGCAGGGTTGGCCTACGAGCAGTACTTC.

The rearrangement joins TRBV10-3 to TRBJ2-7; no reliable D call. CDR1 and CDR2 from the germline V gene are ENHRY and SYGVKD. The CDR3 has 13 amino acids. V lost 7 bases and J 0 bases, leaving 10 bases between the germline ends. The CDR3 reads CAITHSTSYEQYF. The CDR3 DNA sequence: TGTGCCATCACGCACTCCACCTCCTACGAGCAGTACTTC.

The chain couples TRBV7-6 to TRBJ1-2; 11 bases line up with TRBD1. The CDR3 spans 14 residues. Germline values: CDR1 SGHVS, CDR2 FNYEAQ. Trimming at V came to 1 base and at J to 6 bases, leaving 1 base not matched to a gene. For the CDR3, the DNA is TGTGCCAGCAGCTTAGGGGACAGGGGGGATGGCTACACCTTC. Its protein product is CASSLGDRGDGYTF.

This clone turned up a few times. This chain joins TRBV13 and TRBJ1-2, with 7 bases identical to TRBD1. V shed 5 bases, J shed 6 bases, and the junction held 3 bases outside the gene matches. Germline V gene data show CDR1 as PRHDT and CDR2 as FYEKMQ (reference sequence). The CDR3 has 12 amino acids. CDR3 protein: CASSTGANGYTF. CDR3 in DNA: TGTGCCAGCAGCACAGGGGCGAATGGCTACACCTTC.

The chain carries TRBV4-1 and TRBJ1-1; 9 nucleotides align to TRBD1. Trimming removed 0 bases from V and 5 bases from J; junction bases left unmatched: 7. In germline, CDR1 is MGHRA, CDR2 YSYEKL. This CDR3 spans 16 amino acids. CDR3 nucleotide sequence: TGCGCCAGCAGCCAAGATACAGGGGGCGCGATTACTGAAGCTTTCTTT. It encodes CASSQDTGGAITEAFF.

The chain employs TRBV30 and TRBJ1-2; D is ambiguous. CDR3 length: 11 amino acids. The V end lost 8 bases, the J end lost 1 base, and 8 bases lay between the germline ends. Per the germline V gene, CDR1 is GTSNPN and CDR2 is SVGIG (reference sequence). The CDR3 region has the DNA TGTGCCGCTACCCTTAACTATGGCTACACCTTC. It yields the protein CAATLNYGYTF.

J is TRBJ1-6 and V is TRBV9; tentatively, D is TRBD1 (5 bases). With 2 bases removed from V and 9 bases from J, the gap between germline ends came to 18 bases. CDR3 size: 16 residues. Germline CDR1 reads SGDLS; CDR2 reads YYNGEE. CDR3 sequence: CASSVTVGGTGSPLHF. CDR3 DNA: TGTGCCAGCAGCGTGACAGTCGGCGGTACGGGTTCACCCCTCCACTTT.

This CDR3 is CAIGGVETEAFF. The CDR3, as DNA: TGTGCCATTGGGGGGGTAGAAACTGAAGCTTTCTTT. The chain is built from TRBV10-3 and TRBJ1-1; a possible D gene is TRBD1 (5 bases). V lost 9 bases and J 5 bases, leaving 13 bases between the germline ends. The germline CDR1 and CDR2 sequences are ENHRY and SYGVKD. This CDR3 is 12 amino acids long.